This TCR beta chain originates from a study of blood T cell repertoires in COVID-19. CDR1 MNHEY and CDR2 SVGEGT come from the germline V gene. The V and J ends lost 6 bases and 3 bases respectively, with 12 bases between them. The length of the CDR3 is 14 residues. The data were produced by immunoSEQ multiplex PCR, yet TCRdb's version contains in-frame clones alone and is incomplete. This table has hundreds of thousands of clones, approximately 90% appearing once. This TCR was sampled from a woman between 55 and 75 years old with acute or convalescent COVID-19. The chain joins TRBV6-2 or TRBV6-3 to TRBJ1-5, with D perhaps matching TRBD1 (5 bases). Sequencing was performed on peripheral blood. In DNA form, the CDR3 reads TGTGCCAGCAGCACACAGGCCCTCAATCAGCCCCAGCATTTT. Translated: CASSTQALNQPQHF.